Below are 4 T cell receptor beta chains sequenced from a single sample in a study of blood T cell repertoires in COVID-19. Sequenced by immunoSEQ multiplex PCR; TCRdb stores in-frame clones only, minus some. Of more than 350,000 clones detected, 89% appear once; the ten largest clones hold approximately 3%. Sequenced sample: peripheral blood. These TCRs come from a woman in her thirties with COVID-19, enrolled during active disease.

CDR3 nucleotide sequence: TGTGCCAGCAGTAACCCCGGGACAAATAACTATGGCTACACCTTC. Its translation is CASSNPGTNNYGYTF. The chain recombines TRBV6-5 with TRBJ1-2; possibly TRBD1 for D (6 bases). This CDR3 has 15 residues. Germline CDR1 and CDR2: MNHEY and SVGAGI. Trimming removed 5 bases from V and 1 base from J, with 14 bases in between.

J is TRBJ1-3 and V is TRBV9, with 7 bases fitting TRBD1. Losses at the gene ends were 4 bases for V and 3 bases for J; bases not matched to a gene: 4. The CDR3 totals 14 residues. The germline V gene has CDR1 SGDLS and CDR2 YYNGEE. This chain's CDR3 is CASSYTGDGNTIYF. CDR3 coding DNA: TGTGCCAGCAGCTACACAGGGGATGGAAACACCATATATTTT.

V is TRBV7-9 and J is TRBJ2-3; the D gene is possibly TRBD1 (8 bases). In germline, CDR1 is SEHNR, CDR2 FQNEAQ (reference sequence). The CDR3 runs 16 residues. Trimming removed 6 bases at V and 0 bases at J, with 16 bases between. The CDR3 nucleotides are TGTGCCAGCAGACAACAGGGGGGGGCGAGCACAGATACGCAGTATTTT. It specifies CASRQQGGASTDTQYF.

The rearrangement joins TRBV28 to TRBJ2-7; maybe TRBD1 (6 bases). The CDR3 spans 16 residues. CDR1 is MDHEN and CDR2 is SYDVKM in the germline V gene. V lost 5 bases to trimming and J lost 2 bases, with 19 bases between them. CDR3 coding DNA: TGTGCCAGCAGTGACGACAGGTTCCACTCCACCTACGAGCAGTACTTC. Translated: CASSDDRFHSTYEQYF.